Reported below is one T cell receptor beta chain. This clone appeared many times. The antigen it recognizes is unknown. The input lacks base qualities; no much larger clone sits a single base away. From a lookup of the germline V gene, CDR1 and CDR2 are MNHNS and SASEGT. V was cut back by 0 bases and J by 8 bases, leaving a gap of 20 bases between them. The CDR3, cysteine through phenylalanine, is 18 amino acids long. Just CDR3 DNA is preserved here, 54 bases in frame from base 1. These data are taken from a study of shared clonotypes between healthy human individuals (dated by TCRdb to about 2020). With respect to the entire study: Three men and two women, aged 18 to 49 years, made up the cohort. Libraries were prepared and TCR repertoires were sequenced by different laboratories using diverse techniques, in order to increase sequencing depth and limit assay-specific biases. For each donor, CD4 naive and CD4 memory were each run on three plates, CD8 naive on two plates, and CD8 memory on one plate. The study deeply sequenced blood TCR repertoires of about 5 healthy adults to estimate repertoire size and the extent of clonotype sharing between individuals. Leukapheresis yielded between about 0.94 and 9.5 billion PBMCs per donor. What the work shows at the level of the full study, not this receptor alone: Incomplete sequencing was indicated by rarefaction of sorted-subset datasets, despite the large sequencing depth. Based on pairwise subsampling, the degree of clonotype sharing among donors was expected to be affected by sequencing depth. Sampling was restricted to blood, and TCR repertoires in tissues likely differ from the TCR repertoires found in blood. Compared with non-shared clonotypes, the clonotypes found in all four sorted-subset donors had higher generation probabilities. Because the study included a small number of donors, the genetic and exposure-history diversity represented was limited. Estimated clonotype richness was generally larger for naive than for memory subsets. Across a few donors, 5% to 6% of naive CD4, roughly 3.5% of naive CD8, 2% to 2.5% of memory CD4, and 0.4% of memory CD8 clonotypes were shared.

CD8 naive samples were obtained by positive selection for CCR7 among CD45RO-negative cells, yielding a CD45RA+CCR7+ population from which TemRA cells were excluded. The donors were healthy, HIV-negative adults who had no recently reported acute infections or vaccinations. Every donor was a Caucasian adult residing in Nashville, Tennessee, USA. Blood was collected by leukapheresis, and PBMCs were isolated by Ficoll-Histopaque density gradient centrifugation and then cryopreserved in liquid nitrogen vapor phase. Purity and quantity of every magnetically sorted T cell population were checked by analytical flow cytometry. Each sorted fraction had its genomic DNA isolated and then quantified by UV absorbance on a Nanodrop 2000c. Using the deep immunoSEQ assay, multiplex PCR amplified TCR CDR3 regions from genomic DNA. Extracted genomic DNA from each cell subset was distributed evenly across all wells of several immunoSEQ 96-well plates, and each plate was treated as a replicate. Each replicate PCR for sorted subsets received approximately 200 ng genomic DNA, equal to about 29,000 T cell genomes. Purified libraries were measured with a Qubit 3.0 fluorometer, size-checked on a Bioanalyzer 2100, and measured again with the KAPA Library Quantification kit. A separate single-read 150-cycle Illumina NextSeq 550 flow cell was used to sequence each immunoSEQ 96-well plate. The authors' analysis ran thus. Because only junctional sequences without quality scores were contained in the immunoSEQ output, filtering matching that applied to full-length reads could not be performed. Sequences were annotated with PyIR, a Python wrapper for IgBLAST v1.9, and V/J genes and CDR3 were assigned using IMGT germline references. Reads with weak V/J assignments (E-value above 1e-6), missing CDR3, stop codons, out-of-frame junctions, or ambiguous translated residues were removed. V3J clonotypes were defined as sequences sharing the same inferred V gene, J gene, and CDR3 amino acid sequence. Percentage overlap between repertoires was computed as shared unique clonotypes divided by the size of the smaller repertoire. Repertoire richness was assessed with RTK rarefaction, the Chao1 estimator, and Recon v2.1 estimates of unobserved clonotypes. Generation probabilities were computed with OLGA for all TCRbeta clonotypes obtained by the gDNA method from a handful of donors. Entries here come from immuneACCESS through TCRdb and include only in-frame sequences with V and J called. Some clones fail to appear in such tables; in the studies checked, an unresolved V gene covers under half of the shortfall, and the cause of the remainder is unknown. The DNA was the basis for D and trimming; V, J and clone size are from that table. Within this sample are 1.5 million to 2.5 million clones, with approximately 95% of them counted one time only. 1% to 1.5% of the sample is taken by the ten largest.

The origin of this receptor is a man aged 18 to 30 in good health. Specimen: naive CD8+ T cells sorted from blood. The cell subset or site label, as the study defines it: CD45RA+CCR7+. The chain is made from TRBV6-1 and TRBJ1-6, with TRBD1 perhaps the D gene, on 6 matching bases. The DNA is as follows: TGTGCCAGCAGTGAAGCCCCCAACCAGGGGTTCTCTGATTCACCCCTCCACTTT. Its protein product is CASSEAPNQGFSDSPLHF.